This T cell receptor (beta chain) comes out of a study of spatial heterogeneity in lung cancer. Background on the study: Every unique TCR and UMI combination, on average, appeared more than ten times in raw reads. Overall study findings and caveats: How many expanded intratumoral alpha and beta TCRs were present tracked the tumor mutation count, which was a count of nonsynonymous mutations.

The CDR3 length is 12 residues. J gave up 1 base and V 8 bases, and 2 bases lay outside the gene matches. The V gene's germline CDR1 is DFQATT and CDR2 SNEGSKA (reference sequence). As for this clonotype: Its antigen remains unidentified.

TCRdb reprocessed the 5' RACE reads with MiXCR, giving one entry per CDR3 protein. The sample consists of more than 2,500 distinct CDR3 sequences, 5% to 7% of them appearing once. Time point meaning: sample taken at primary tumor resection. The chain links TRBV20-1 to TRBJ1-5, with TRBD1 matching over 7 bases. The material was lung tumor tissue, obtained at surgery. The TCR sequence derives from a male donor with early-stage non-small cell lung cancer. CDR3 sequence (DNA): TGCAGTCCGGGACAGAGCAATCAGCCCCAGCATTTT. It is translated as CSPGQSNQPQHF.